This T cell receptor beta chain comes out of a study of shared clonotypes between healthy human individuals. V was shortened by 9 bases and J by 4 bases, with 15 bases between the two germline ends. The germline V gene has CDR1 MNHEY and CDR2 SMNVEV (reference sequence). This CDR3 has 13 residues. Running of the assay took place at deep level. The method was immunoSEQ multiplex PCR; TCRdb's version includes in-frame clones alone and lacks a portion of them. This table has roughly 2.6 million clones, about 92% appearing once. The source material was naive CD4+ T cells sorted from blood. As for subset: CD45RA+ positively selected. The chain has TRBV27 and TRBJ2-5; D is possibly TRBD2 (6 bases). This sequence originates from a man aged 18 to 35 in good health. The CDR3 bases are TGTGCCAGTTATACGGCGGGAAGAGAGACCCAGTACTTC. The encoded protein is CASYTAGRETQYF.